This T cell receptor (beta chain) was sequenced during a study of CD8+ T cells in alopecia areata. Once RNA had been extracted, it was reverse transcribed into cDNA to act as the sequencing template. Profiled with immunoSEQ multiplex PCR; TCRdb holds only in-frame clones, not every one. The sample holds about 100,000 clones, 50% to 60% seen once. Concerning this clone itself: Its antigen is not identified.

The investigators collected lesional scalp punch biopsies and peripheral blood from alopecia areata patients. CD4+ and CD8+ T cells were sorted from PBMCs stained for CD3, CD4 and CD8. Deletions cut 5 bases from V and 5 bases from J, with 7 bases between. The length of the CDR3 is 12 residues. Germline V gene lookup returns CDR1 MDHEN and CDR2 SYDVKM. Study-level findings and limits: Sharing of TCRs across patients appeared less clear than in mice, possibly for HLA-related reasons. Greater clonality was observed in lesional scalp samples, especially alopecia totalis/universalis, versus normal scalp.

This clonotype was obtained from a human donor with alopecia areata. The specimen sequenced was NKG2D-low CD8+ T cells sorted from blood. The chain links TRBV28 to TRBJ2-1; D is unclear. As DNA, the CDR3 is TGTGCCAGCAGTGTAGAAAACAATGAGCAGTTCTTC. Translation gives CASSVENNEQFF.